These 24 T cell receptor beta chains were all obtained from the same sample, sequenced in a study of T-cell reconstitution after alpha-beta-depleted transplantation in children. Preparing the TCRbeta library involved the use of unique molecular identifiers. Using its own MiXCR run on the PCR reads, TCRdb lists one record per CDR3 protein. The sample consists of over 550,000 distinct CDR3 sequences, 8% to 11% of them appearing once. Sequencing used PBMCs from the stem cell graft donor, obtained from the stem cell graft. Receptors were obtained from a human donor who donated a stem cell graft to a child with acute myeloid leukemia.

There are a few counts of this clonotype. The V and J genes are TRBV6-2 or TRBV6-3 and TRBJ2-7; 8 bases agree with TRBD2. The V and J ends lost 0 bases and 2 bases, in that order; junction bases with no gene match: 12. The CDR3 consists of 18 residues. CDR1 and CDR2 from the germline V gene are MNHEY and SVGEGT. The CDR3 spells CASSYSPTLLAATYEQYF. CDR3 DNA: TGTGCCAGCAGTTACTCGCCCACCTTACTAGCGGCTACCTACGAGCAGTACTTC.

This chain links TRBV7-9 with TRBJ1-3; a possible D gene is TRBD1 (6 bases). Trimming cost V 3 bases and J 4 bases, with 10 bases left between them. The CDR3 covers 14 residues. CDR1 is SEHNR, CDR2 FQNEAQ, per germline (reference sequence). CDR3 sequence (DNA): TGTGCCAGCAGCTTCGACAGGTCGGGAAACACCATATATTTT. It specifies CASSFDRSGNTIYF.

This clonotype occurred many times. V and J are TRBV12-3 or TRBV12-4 and TRBJ2-7; 7 nucleotides align to TRBD1. V was pared by 3 bases and J by 7 bases, with 9 bases of the junction left unmatched. This CDR3 is built from 14 residues. In nucleotides, the CDR3 is TGTGCCAGCAGTTTTCGGACAGGACTGGGAGAGCAGTACTTC. The encoded protein is CASSFRTGLGEQYF.

V and J are TRBV13 and TRBJ2-5; possible D gene TRBD2, 6 bases. The CDR3 contains 14 residues. Trimming pared 1 base from V and 5 bases from J, leaving 11 bases between. Per germline, CDR1 PRHDT and CDR2 FYEKMQ (reference sequence). The CDR3 coding sequence is TGTGCCAGCAGCTTAGTTTCGGGAGTCGAGACCCAGTACTTC. Protein product: CASSLVSGVETQYF. Supplemented by reference TRBV13 and TRBJ2-5, the full variable domain reads AAGVIQSPRHLIKEKRETATLKCYPIPRHDTVYWYQQGPGQDPQFLISFYEKMQSDKGSIPDRFSAQQFSDYHSELNMSSLELGDSALYFCASSLVSGVETQYFGPGTRLLVL.

The gene calls are TRBV20-1 and TRBJ2-1, with TRBD1 as a possible D gene (7 bases). The CDR3 spans 12 residues. Germline values: CDR1 DFQATT, CDR2 SNEGSKA (reference sequence). CDR3 sequence: CGGGQDYNEQFF. The DNA of the CDR3 is TGCGGGGGAGGACAGGACTACAATGAGCAGTTCTTC.

This clonotype was detected ten times or more. The genes are TRBV20-1 and TRBJ2-3; D tentatively reads TRBD1 or TRBD2 (5 bases each). The V end lost 3 bases, the J end lost 3 bases, and 13 bases lay between the germline ends. The germline V gene encodes CDR1 DFQATT and CDR2 SNEGSKA (reference sequence). This CDR3 is 14 amino acids long. CDR3 DNA sequence: TGCAGTGCTAGCTTGGCTGGGGGTACAGATACGCAGTATTTT. It is translated as CSASLAGGTDTQYF.

This clonotype has more than one count but fewer than ten. The chain combines TRBV7-3 with TRBJ1-1; D is unclear. The CDR3 contains 16 residues. The germline gives CDR1 SGHTA, CDR2 FQGTGA. V shed 2 bases and J shed 0 bases, with 13 bases lying between them. The CDR3 sequence: CASSLLSAQMNTEAFF. CDR3 in DNA: TGTGCCAGCAGCTTACTATCAGCACAAATGAACACTGAAGCTTTCTTT.

This clonotype was counted at least ten times. This chain links TRBV5-1 with TRBJ2-7; possibly TRBD1 or TRBD2 for D (6 bases each). V dropped 0 bases and J dropped 1 base, with 11 bases sitting between them. Germline assignment: CDR1 SGHRS and CDR2 YFSETQ. This CDR3 spans 15 amino acids. CDR3 region: CASSLGGRDSYEQYF. The CDR3 DNA reads as TGCGCCAGCAGCTTGGGGGGGCGGGATTCCTACGAGCAGTACTTC.

This clonotype was counted many times. V gene TRBV6-1 combines with J gene TRBJ2-7; TRBD2 agrees at 9 bases. Germline loops: CDR1 MNHNS, CDR2 SASEGT. The CDR3 loop spans 14 amino acids. The V gene end was trimmed by 5 bases and the J gene end by 12 bases; junction bases not matched to a gene: 14. CDR3 nucleotide sequence: TGTGCCAGCAGTCTATTTAGCGGGAGCAAGTATGCGTACTTC. Translating it yields CASSLFSGSKYAYF.

This chain links TRBV6-5 with TRBJ2-7; 9 nucleotides line up with TRBD2. Germline V lookup: CDR1 MNHEY, CDR2 SVGAGI. J lost 3 bases, V lost 6 bases, and 9 bases had no gene match. The CDR3 consists of 15 residues. The CDR3 DNA reads TGTGCCAGCAGGTTAACCGGGACTAGCAACTACGAGCAGTACTTC. Amino acid sequence: CASRLTGTSNYEQYF.

V gene TRBV12-3 or TRBV12-4 combines with J gene TRBJ1-1; D remains unclear. CDR3 length equals 13 residues. Trimming stripped 7 bases from V and 5 bases from J, with 14 bases between. CDR3 sequence reads: CASKIPAGTEAFF. The DNA of the CDR3 is TGTGCCAGCAAAATCCCGGCGGGTACTGAAGCTTTCTTT.

The rearrangement links TRBV5-1 to TRBJ2-3; D not resolved. The V and J ends lost 4 bases and 6 bases respectively, with 12 bases between them. Germline V gene sequence: CDR1 SGHRS, CDR2 YFSETQ. There are 13 residues in the CDR3. The CDR3 DNA follows: TGCGCCAGCAGCCTGAGACCAGACGATACGCAGTATTTT. It yields the protein CASSLRPDDTQYF.

The CDR3 reads CSARESGRLNYGYTF. The CDR3 DNA reads TGCAGTGCTAGAGAATCGGGACGGCTGAACTATGGCTACACCTTC. The chain has TRBV20-1 and TRBJ1-2; weak D call: TRBD1 (5 bases). V was shortened by 0 bases and J by 2 bases, with 13 bases between the two germline ends. Germline V gene data show CDR1 as DFQATT and CDR2 as SNEGSKA (reference sequence). The CDR3 runs 15 residues.

This chain uses TRBV12-3 or TRBV12-4 with TRBJ1-2, with D possibly being TRBD1 (6 bases). The CDR3 consists of 15 residues. V was cut by 2 bases and J by 2 bases, with 12 bases left in between. CDR3 coding DNA: TGTGCCAGCAGTTTAAGGGGGGCCAAGAACTATGGCTACACCTTC. It is translated as CASSLRGAKNYGYTF.

This clonotype was observed a few times. This chain uses TRBV20-1 with TRBJ1-2, with 9 bases matching TRBD1. Germline V CDR1 and CDR2: DFQATT, SNEGSKA (reference sequence). V gave up 4 bases and J gave up 6 bases; unmatched junction bases: 15. The CDR3 contains 16 residues. The CDR3 region is CSANPSIGTGSHGYTF. CDR3 nucleotides: TGCAGTGCTAATCCCTCGATAGGGACAGGGTCACATGGCTACACCTTC.

V is TRBV4-2 and J is TRBJ2-3; D may be TRBD2 (6 bases). The ends were cut back, 0 bases at V and 4 bases at J, with 17 bases in the middle. The CDR3 covers 17 residues. CDR1 is LGHNA and CDR2 is YNFKEQ in the germline V gene. The CDR3 loop reads CASSQEWGDLPPDTQYF. Written as DNA, the CDR3 is TGTGCCAGCAGCCAAGAGTGGGGGGACCTTCCCCCAGATACGCAGTATTTT.

V gene TRBV20-1 combines with J gene TRBJ2-5; D ambiguous. CDR1 is DFQATT, CDR2 SNEGSKA, per germline (reference sequence). V was trimmed by 3 bases and J by 2 bases, leaving 16 bases between them. The length of the CDR3 is 15 residues. CDR3 amino acids: CSASTETDRQETQYF. CDR3 DNA sequence: TGCAGTGCTAGCACAGAAACAGACCGACAAGAGACCCAGTACTTC.

This clonotype showed up just a few times. The chain couples TRBV20-1 to TRBJ2-1, with D possibly called TRBD1 or TRBD2 (5 bases each). Germline lookup yields CDR1 DFQATT and CDR2 SNEGSKA (reference sequence). This CDR3 has 11 amino acids. Trimming removed 0 bases at V and 14 bases at J, with 11 bases between. CDR3 coding DNA: TGCAGTGCTAGAGACGGGGCCGAAGAGTTCTTC. Encoded protein: CSARDGAEEFF.

This clonotype occurred many times. The chain is built from TRBV7-9 and TRBJ2-7, with 10 bases that match TRBD2. The CDR3 totals 15 residues. The trim removed 7 bases at V and 4 bases at J, leaving 10 bases unmatched. Germline CDR1 reads SEHNR; CDR2 reads FQNEAQ (reference sequence). Here the CDR3 DNA reads TGTGCCAGCACCCCTCTAGCGGGAGCACCATACGAGCAGTACTTC. It encodes CASTPLAGAPYEQYF.

The V and J genes are TRBV19 and TRBJ2-3; TRBD2 matches 7 bases. This CDR3 region has 13 residues. The V and J ends lost 9 bases and 3 bases, in that order; junction bases with no gene match: 6. Germline CDR1 reads LNHDA; CDR2 reads SQIVND (reference sequence). The chain's CDR3 is CASGLVGTDTQYF. In DNA, the CDR3 is TGTGCCAGCGGACTAGTTGGGACAGATACGCAGTATTTT. Full variable domain (remainder filled in from reference TRBV19 and TRBJ2-3): DGGITQSPKYLFRKEGQNVTLSCEQNLNHDAMYWYRQDPGQGLRLIYYSQIVNDFQKGDIAEGYSVSREKKESFPLTVTSAQKNPTAFYLCASGLVGTDTQYFGPGTRLTVL.

This rearrangement joins TRBV14 to TRBJ2-3; D is uncertain. The CDR3 is 15 amino acids. Germline V gene lookup returns CDR1 SGHDN and CDR2 FVKESK. With 3 bases removed from V and 1 base from J, the gap between germline ends came to 11 bases. The DNA of the CDR3 is TGTGCCAGCAGCCAGTTTACCATTCGCACAGATACGCAGTATTTT. Translated, it gives CASSQFTIRTDTQYF.

This clonotype was observed a handful of times. The chain combines TRBV29-1 with TRBJ2-3; 9 bases agree with TRBD1. Germline lookup yields CDR1 SQVTM and CDR2 ANQGSEA. This CDR3 has 14 residues. The V segment lost 5 bases and the J segment 1 base; nucleotides outside the gene matches: 4. DNA for the CDR3: TGCAGCGTTACGAACAGGGGGCGCACAGATACGCAGTATTTT. Amino acid sequence: CSVTNRGRTDTQYF.

The CDR3 DNA reads as TGTGCCAGCATTCAAATCGGGAGGGCCTTATCGGTGTTTTTT. It encodes CASIQIGRALSVFF. This chain joins TRBV6-2 or TRBV6-3 and TRBJ2-2, with 8 positions matching TRBD2. This CDR3 comprises 14 residues. CDR1 and CDR2 (germline): MNHEY, SVGEGT. The junction had 16 bases not matched to a gene; V was cut back by 7 bases and J by 15 bases.

This clonotype was recorded a few times. The chain links TRBV20-1 to TRBJ2-7; D unclear. V was clipped by 3 bases and J by 1 base, with 7 bases between them. In germline, CDR1 is DFQATT, CDR2 SNEGSKA (reference sequence). The CDR3 runs to 12 residues. The CDR3 loop is CSARAVSYEQYF. The CDR3 bases are TGCAGTGCTAGGGCAGTTTCCTACGAGCAGTACTTC.